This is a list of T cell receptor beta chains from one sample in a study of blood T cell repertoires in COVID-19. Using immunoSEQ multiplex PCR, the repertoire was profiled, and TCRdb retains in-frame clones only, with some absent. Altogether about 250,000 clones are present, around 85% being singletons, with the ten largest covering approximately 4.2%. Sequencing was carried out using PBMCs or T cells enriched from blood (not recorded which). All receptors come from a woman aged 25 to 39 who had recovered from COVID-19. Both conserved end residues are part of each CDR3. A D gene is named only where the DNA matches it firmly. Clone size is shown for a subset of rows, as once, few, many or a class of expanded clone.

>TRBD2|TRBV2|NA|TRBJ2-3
CASLVGGGATDTQYF
TGTGCCAGCTTAGTAGGCGGGGGGGCCACAGATACGCAGTATTTT
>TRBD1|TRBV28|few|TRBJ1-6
CASRSPTGDNSPLHF
TGTGCCAGCAGATCCCCCACAGGGGATAATTCACCCCTCCACTTT
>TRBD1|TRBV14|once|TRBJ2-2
CASSLRGQGTGELFF
TGTGCCAGCAGCCTGCGGGGACAGGGGACCGGGGAGCTGTTTTTT
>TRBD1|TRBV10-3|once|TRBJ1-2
CAISDSPDRGYADYGYTF
TGTGCCATCAGTGATTCACCGGACAGGGGATACGCGGACTATGGCTACACCTTC
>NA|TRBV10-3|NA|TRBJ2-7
CAISGVRNSGSAGQYF
TGTGCCATCAGTGGGGTACGGAATTCGGGTTCCGCCGGGCAGTACTTC
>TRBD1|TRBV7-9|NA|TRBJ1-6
CASSSGTGNSPLHF
TGTGCCAGCAGCTCCGGGACAGGGAATTCACCCCTCCACTTT
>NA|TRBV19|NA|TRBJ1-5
CASKAAAYGNQPQHF
TGTGCCAGTAAGGCGGCAGCTTACGGCAATCAGCCCCAGCATTTT
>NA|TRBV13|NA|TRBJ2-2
CASSLYGGGGGNTGELFF
TGTGCCAGCAGCTTATATGGTGGAGGGGGCGGGAACACCGGGGAGCTGTTTTTT
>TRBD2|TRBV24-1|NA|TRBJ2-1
CATSDPGTSGTYNEQFF
TGTGCCACCAGTGACCCCGGGACTAGCGGGACTTACAATGAGCAGTTCTTC
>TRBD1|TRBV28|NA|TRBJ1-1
CASSQFGQGLNTEAFF
TGTGCCAGCAGCCAATTCGGACAGGGTTTGAACACTGAAGCTTTCTTT
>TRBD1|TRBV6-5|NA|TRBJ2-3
CASNSRDRVSDTQYF
TGTGCCAGCAACTCCCGGGACAGGGTTTCAGATACGCAGTATTTT
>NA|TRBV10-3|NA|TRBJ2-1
CAISLAGFYNEQFF
TGTGCCATCAGTTTGGCGGGGTTCTACAATGAGCAGTTCTTC
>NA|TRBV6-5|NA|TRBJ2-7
CASSSSHSYEQYF
TGTGCCAGCAGCTCTAGCCACTCCTACGAGCAGTACTTC
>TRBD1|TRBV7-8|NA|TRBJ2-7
CASSLGQGVNYEQYF
TGTGCCAGCAGCTTAGGACAGGGGGTCAACTACGAGCAGTACTTC
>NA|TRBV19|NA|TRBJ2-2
CASISGAGELFF
TGTGCCAGTATATCGGGGGCCGGGGAGCTGTTTTTT
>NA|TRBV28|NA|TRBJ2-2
CASTAPQVSGTGELFF
TGTGCCAGCACCGCACCCCAGGTGTCGGGGACCGGGGAGCTGTTTTTT
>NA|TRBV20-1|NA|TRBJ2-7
CSASPGYEQYF
TGCAGTGCTAGCCCAGGTTACGAGCAGTACTTC
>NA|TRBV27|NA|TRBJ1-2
CASSSLTRSYGYTF
TGTGCCAGCAGTTCGCTGACAAGGTCCTATGGCTACACCTTC
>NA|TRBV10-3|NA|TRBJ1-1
CAISESTGTEAFF
TGTGCCATCAGTGAGTCGACTGGCACTGAAGCTTTCTTT
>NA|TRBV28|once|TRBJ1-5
CAGGYNQPQHF
TGTGCGGGGGGGTATAATCAGCCCCAGCATTTT
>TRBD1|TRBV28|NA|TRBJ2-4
CASSSTGMRAKNIQYF
TGTGCCAGCAGTTCGACAGGGATGAGGGCCAAAAACATTCAGTACTTC
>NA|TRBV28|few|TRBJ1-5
CASRSQGRWEPQHF
TGTGCCAGCAGATCCCAGGGTCGGTGGGAGCCCCAGCATTTT
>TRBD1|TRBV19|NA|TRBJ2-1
CASRPTGDNEQFF
TGTGCCAGCCGCCCGACAGGGGACAATGAGCAGTTCTTC
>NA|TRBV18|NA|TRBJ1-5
CASSPGAGAGNQPQHF
TGTGCCAGCTCACCAGGGGCAGGGGCGGGCAATCAGCCCCAGCATTTT